These T cell receptor beta chains were read from a single sample in a study of cytomegalovirus exposure and HLA in healthy donors. Produced via immunoSEQ multiplex PCR; TCRdb's table is partial and in-frame only. The sample consists of 90,000 to 140,000 clones, 65% to 85% of them appearing once. The sequenced sample consisted of PBMCs. The receptors originated from a man between 18 and 35 years old in good health and CMV-seronegative. Both conserved end residues are trimmed from each CDR3.

j_call,v_call,cdr3_aa
TRBJ2-1,TRBV15,ATSRGRLGPPYNEQF
TRBJ2-3,TRBV18,ASSPRTSGRSDTQY
TRBJ2-3,TRBV6-5,ASTLTGGTTDTQY
TRBJ1-2,TRBV11-1,ASTTPDSYGYT
TRBJ2-7,TRBV27,ASSPRLRREQY
TRBJ1-1,TRBV10-3,AIKGAGMNTEAF
TRBJ1-1,TRBV5-1,ASSLLGGNTEAF
TRBJ2-3,TRBV27,ASNLAGGRTDTQY
TRBJ2-1,TRBV2,ASGPGWDEQF
TRBJ1-6,TRBV30,ARDSGDNSPLH
TRBJ1-5,TRBV6-6,ASSYQGEEPQH
TRBJ2-1,TRBV15,ATSRAGLDYNEQF
TRBJ2-3,TRBV9,ASSVEEGGRIGTDTQY
TRBJ2-3,TRBV5-1,ASSLAGGRTDTQY
TRBJ1-2,TRBV7-2,ASSTGQGSGYT
TRBJ2-2,TRBV29-1,SVNRGNTGELF
TRBJ1-2,TRBV10-2,ASSEEDRGASNYGYT
TRBJ1-1,TRBV7-3,ASSLQGGNTEAF
TRBJ1-1,TRBV11-2,ASSWESGVTEAF
TRBJ2-7,TRBV5-1,ASSTGLAGLGAFRQY
TRBJ2-1,TRBV19,ASSPFPSSYNEQF
TRBJ1-2,TRBV4-3,ASSQVQGGGYT
.,TRBV6-1,ASSAALQGSSYEQY
TRBJ2-1,TRBV6-5,ASSYSEREGGNEQF
TRBJ1-2,TRBV19,ASSNLRVNPRDDT
TRBJ2-7,TRBV5-1,ASSLEASGTSYEQY
TRBJ2-3,TRBV30,AWSTGPDTQY
TRBJ1-4,TRBV19,ASSMGQGSEKLF
TRBJ2-1,TRBV23-1,ASSQVQGAVNEQF
TRBJ2-7,TRBV7-2,ASSLGPSYYEQY
TRBJ2-2,TRBV28,ASSPHRGLF
TRBJ1-2,TRBV28,ASTIGGNYGYT
TRBJ1-2,TRBV6-5,ASSWTGGNYGYT
TRBJ1-2,TRBV10-3,AISDGQGTNYGYT
TRBJ1-4,TRBV7-2,ASSLGTGGSEKLF
TRBJ1-2,TRBV11-3,ASSPWTAYGYT
TRBJ1-1,TRBV5-6,ASSPYGGRTEAF
TRBJ2-5,TRBV18,ASSGDYKETQY
TRBJ1-1,TRBV18,ASSPATGSIGTEAF
TRBJ2-1,TRBV10-3,AIAGLSNEQF
TRBJ2-1,TRBV7-9,ASSFIDNEQF